The 5 T cell receptor beta chains in this list originate from one sample, sequenced in a study of blood T cell repertoires in COVID-19. TCRdb's copy holds only in-frame clones and misses some; the assay was immunoSEQ multiplex PCR. Of 150,000 to 200,000 clones listed, approximately 91% are singletons. Material: peripheral blood. The receptor source for this set is a man aged 18 to 35 with acute or convalescent COVID-19.

This chain connects TRBV5-1 to TRBJ2-3; 8 nucleotides agree with TRBD2. With V trimmed by 4 bases and J by 4 bases, 5 bases remained unmatched. The CDR3 has 14 amino acids. Germline CDR1 and CDR2: SGHRS and YFSETQ. Here the CDR3 DNA reads TGCGCCAGCAGCGGGACTAGTTGGGCAGATACGCAGTATTTT. It is translated as CASSGTSWADTQYF.

This chain's CDR3 is CASSLGTSGVPDTQYF. The CDR3 DNA reads TGTGCCAGCTCACTTGGGACTAGCGGGGTTCCCGATACTCAGTACTTC. This chain links TRBV18 with TRBJ2-4; 13 bases fit TRBD2. Trimming removed 4 bases from V and 12 bases from J; junction bases left unmatched: 12. Germline CDR1 and CDR2: KGHSH and LQKENI. CDR3 size: 16 residues.

The chain carries TRBV6-4 and TRBJ1-2; D is perhaps TRBD1 (6 bases). The CDR3 contains 14 residues. Germline V gene lookup returns CDR1 MRHNA and CDR2 SNTAGT. V lost 6 bases to trimming and J lost 5 bases, with 16 bases between them. CDR3 bases: TGTGCCAGCAGCGGGGGGGGCAGGGATTATGGCTACACCTTC. Amino acid sequence: CASSGGGRDYGYTF.

This clone was picked up one time. The rearrangement uses TRBV24-1 and TRBJ2-1, with 9 positions matching TRBD1. The junction had 6 bases not matched to a gene; V was cut back by 3 bases and J by 7 bases. The germline CDR1 and CDR2 sequences are KGHDR and SFDVKD. This CDR3 has 15 amino acids. CDR3 protein: CATSDPGQGINEQFF. The CDR3 DNA reads TGTGCCACCAGTGATCCGGGACAGGGAATTAATGAGCAGTTCTTC.

This chain joins TRBV21-1 and TRBJ2-7; TRBD2, the table's D call, lacks a check against the DNA. TRBV21-1 is reported as a pseudogene. The CDR3 is 13 residues long. The CDR3: CASSQPGVDEQYF. The DNA of the CDR3 is TGTGCCAGCAGCCAACCGGGAGTAGACGAGCAGTACTTC.